This T cell receptor beta chain comes out of a study of a mutant IDH1 vaccine in newly diagnosed glioma. Comment on this clone: Its cognate antigen is unknown.

The time point: week 47, end of study. A single vaccine dose contained 300 ug of mutant IDH1 20-mer peptide, and topical imiquimod was used with it. Germline-derived CDR1 and CDR2 are ENHRY and SYGVKD. The V segment lost 0 bases and the J segment 1 base; nucleotides outside the gene matches: 5. There are 17 residues in the CDR3. Repertoires were generated with immunoSEQ multiplex PCR, while TCRdb's copy carries only in-frame clones and drops some. The data show about 46,000 clones, with around 85% seen just once and about 4.5% held by the top ten. The sequences come from PBMCs, collected from a glioma patient whose treatment included an IDH1 peptide vaccine. This chain connects TRBV10-3 to TRBJ2-3, with 9 bases fitting TRBD1. This receptor was identified in a woman aged 30 to 39 with glioma. Some clones in this sample may be carry-over from other donors' samples. The CDR3 DNA reads TGTGCCATCAGTGAGTCGACAGGGGGTCGGGGCACAGATACGCAGTATTTT. Residues: CAISESTGGRGTDTQYF.